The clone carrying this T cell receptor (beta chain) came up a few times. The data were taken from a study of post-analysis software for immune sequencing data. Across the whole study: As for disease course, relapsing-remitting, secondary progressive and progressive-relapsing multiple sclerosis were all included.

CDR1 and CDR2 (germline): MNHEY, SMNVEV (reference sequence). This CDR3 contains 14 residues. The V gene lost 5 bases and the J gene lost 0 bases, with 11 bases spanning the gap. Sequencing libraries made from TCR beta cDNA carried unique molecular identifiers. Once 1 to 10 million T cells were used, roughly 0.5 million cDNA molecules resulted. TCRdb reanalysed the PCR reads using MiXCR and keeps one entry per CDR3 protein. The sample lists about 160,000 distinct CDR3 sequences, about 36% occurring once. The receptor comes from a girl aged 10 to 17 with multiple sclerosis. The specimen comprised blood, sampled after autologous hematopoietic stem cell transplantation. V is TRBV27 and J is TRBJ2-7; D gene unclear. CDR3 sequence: CASSTLGSSYEQYF. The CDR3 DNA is TGTGCCAGCAGTACCTTGGGTAGCTCCTACGAGCAGTACTTC.